The rows below give T cell receptor beta chains drawn from one sample of a study of blood T cell repertoires in COVID-19. The table came from immunoSEQ multiplex PCR; TCRdb's copy has only in-frame clones and leaves some out. The sample lists nearly 60,000 clones; about 85% were seen once. What was sequenced was peripheral blood. All receptors come from a man between 35 and 55 years old with active COVID-19. CDR3s include the opening cysteine and the closing phenylalanine or tryptophan. D genes are given only for firm matches. Clone size appears in some rows only: once, few, many, or a class for an expanded clone.

V gene: TRBV7-8
D gene: TRBD2
CDR3 length: 16
J gene: TRBJ2-2
clone size: -
CDR3 DNA: TGTGCCAGCAGCTTAATGCTAGCGGGGGTCACCGGGGAGCTGTTTTTT
CDR3 protein: CASSLMLAGVTGELFF

V gene: TRBV27
D gene: -
CDR3 length: 15
J gene: TRBJ1-5
clone size: few
CDR3 DNA: TGTGCCAGCAGTTTAAGGAGGGGTGGAGGGCAGCCCCAGCATTTT
CDR3 protein: CASSLRRGGGQPQHF

V gene: TRBV7-9
D gene: -
CDR3 length: 15
J gene: TRBJ1-1
clone size: -
CDR3 DNA: TGTGCCAGCACCCAACGGGGGGGGCTGGGAACTGAAGCTTTCTTT
CDR3 protein: CASTQRGGLGTEAFF

V gene: TRBV10-3
D gene: -
CDR3 length: 14
J gene: TRBJ2-7
clone size: -
CDR3 DNA: TGTGCCATCAGGGGGACTTACCCTTCCTACGAGCAGTACTTC
CDR3 protein: CAIRGTYPSYEQYF

V gene: TRBV7-8
D gene: -
CDR3 length: 15
J gene: TRBJ1-1
clone size: -
CDR3 DNA: TGTGCCAGCAGCCCTTGGACAGCCAGGAACACTGAAGCTTTCTTT
CDR3 protein: CASSPWTARNTEAFF

V gene: TRBV27
D gene: TRBD1
CDR3 length: 16
J gene: TRBJ1-6
clone size: -
CDR3 DNA: TGTGCCAGCAGTCTACTTCCGGGACAGTATAATTCACCCCTCCACTTT
CDR3 protein: CASSLLPGQYNSPLHF

V gene: TRBV28
D gene: -
CDR3 length: 14
J gene: TRBJ2-3
clone size: -
CDR3 DNA: TGTGCCAGCAGTTTTAGGCAGGGGACAGATACGCAGTATTTT
CDR3 protein: CASSFRQGTDTQYF

V gene: TRBV28
D gene: -
CDR3 length: 14
J gene: TRBJ1-2
clone size: -
CDR3 DNA: TGTGCCAGCAGTTCCCCGCGCAGGGCTCCCGGCTACACCTTC
CDR3 protein: CASSSPRRAPGYTF

V gene: TRBV3-1/TRBV3-2
D gene: -
CDR3 length: 11
J gene: TRBJ2-7
clone size: once
CDR3 DNA: TGTGCCAGCAGCCAAGTCGGCGAGCAGTACTTC
CDR3 protein: CASSQVGEQYF

V gene: TRBV4-2
D gene: TRBD2
CDR3 length: 20
J gene: TRBJ2-6
clone size: once
CDR3 DNA: TGTGCCAGTACCCCCCGAATCCAGCGGGAGGTGTACTCTGGGGCCAACGTCCTGACTTTC
CDR3 protein: CASTPRIQREVYSGANVLTF

V gene: TRBV30
D gene: TRBD1
CDR3 length: 14
J gene: TRBJ2-2
clone size: -
CDR3 DNA: TGTGCCTGGAGTGTCGGACAGGGGGCCGGGGAGCTGTTTTTT
CDR3 protein: CAWSVGQGAGELFF

V gene: TRBV27
D gene: TRBD2
CDR3 length: 15
J gene: TRBJ2-7
clone size: few
CDR3 DNA: TGTGCCAGCAGTACCCTTCTAGCGGGGTCCTACGAGCAGTACTTC
CDR3 protein: CASSTLLAGSYEQYF

V gene: TRBV4-1
D gene: -
CDR3 length: 13
J gene: TRBJ2-1
clone size: -
CDR3 DNA: TGCGCCAGCAGCCAAGAAACTACCGGATCACAGTTCTTC
CDR3 protein: CASSQETTGSQFF

V gene: TRBV2
D gene: -
CDR3 length: 15
J gene: TRBJ2-5
clone size: -
CDR3 DNA: TGTGCCAGCAGTGAAGAAAGGGGCCGACCCTTCGCCCAGTACTTC
CDR3 protein: CASSEERGRPFAQYF

V gene: TRBV7-8
D gene: -
CDR3 length: 14
J gene: TRBJ2-2
clone size: -
CDR3 DNA: TGTGCCAGCAGCCCTAATACGGGAACCGGGGAGCTGTTTTTT
CDR3 protein: CASSPNTGTGELFF

V gene: TRBV11-2
D gene: -
CDR3 length: 14
J gene: TRBJ1-2
clone size: -
CDR3 DNA: TGTGCCAGCAGCTTAGATCGGGCAGGGGATGGCTACACCTTC
CDR3 protein: CASSLDRAGDGYTF

V gene: TRBV5-4
D gene: -
CDR3 length: 15
J gene: TRBJ2-7
clone size: -
CDR3 DNA: TGTGCCAGCAGCCCGGGGACAAGGGGCTCCTACGAGCAGTACTTC
CDR3 protein: CASSPGTRGSYEQYF

V gene: TRBV6-5
D gene: -
CDR3 length: 15
J gene: TRBJ2-3
clone size: -
CDR3 DNA: TGTGCCAGCAGGGACCCTTCTCGGAGGCGGGATACGCAGTATTTT
CDR3 protein: CASRDPSRRRDTQYF

V gene: TRBV10-3
D gene: TRBD2
CDR3 length: 15
J gene: TRBJ2-2
clone size: -
CDR3 DNA: TGTGCCACGGGGGACCGGGAGGAAAACACCGGGGAGCTGTTTTTT
CDR3 protein: CATGDREENTGELFF

V gene: TRBV28
D gene: TRBD2
CDR3 length: 22
J gene: TRBJ2-3
clone size: -
CDR3 DNA: TGTGCCAGCAGTTTGACGAGGGCTAGCGGGAGGCCTCGGCCCTCCTCTCCCGATACGCAGTATTTT
CDR3 protein: CASSLTRASGRPRPSSPDTQYF

V gene: TRBV7-2
D gene: -
CDR3 length: 13
J gene: TRBJ2-7
clone size: few
CDR3 DNA: TGTGCCAGTAGTACAGGGCTGGGCTACGAGCAGTACTTC
CDR3 protein: CASSTGLGYEQYF

V gene: TRBV18
D gene: TRBD1
CDR3 length: 15
J gene: TRBJ2-7
clone size: -
CDR3 DNA: TGTGCCAGCTCTCGAGTCCCGGGACAGGGCACCGGGCAGTACTTC
CDR3 protein: CASSRVPGQGTGQYF

V gene: TRBV4-1
D gene: -
CDR3 length: 17
J gene: TRBJ2-3
clone size: -
CDR3 DNA: TGCGCCAGCAGCCACCTCTTACATAAGAGCGGCTGGGATACGCAGTATTTT
CDR3 protein: CASSHLLHKSGWDTQYF

V gene: TRBV7-9
D gene: -
CDR3 length: 15
J gene: TRBJ2-7
clone size: -
CDR3 DNA: TGTGCCAGCAGCCCATCGGGACAGCGGGTGGCCGAGCAGTACTTC
CDR3 protein: CASSPSGQRVAEQYF

V gene: TRBV5-1
D gene: TRBD1
CDR3 length: 15
J gene: TRBJ1-2
clone size: -
CDR3 DNA: TGCGCCAGCAGCTTCGGGGACAGGGTAAACTATGGCTACACCTTC
CDR3 protein: CASSFGDRVNYGYTF

V gene: TRBV7-7
D gene: -
CDR3 length: 16
J gene: TRBJ1-4
clone size: -
CDR3 DNA: TGTGCTAGCAGCCCCGCGGTCCGGGCGGGGTATGAAAAACTGTTTTTT
CDR3 protein: CASSPAVRAGYEKLFF

V gene: TRBV27
D gene: -
CDR3 length: 15
J gene: TRBJ2-7
clone size: -
CDR3 DNA: TGTGCCAGCAGTTTTTGGGCAGGGAATAGCTACGAGCAGTACTTC
CDR3 protein: CASSFWAGNSYEQYF

V gene: TRBV11-3
D gene: TRBD2
CDR3 length: 17
J gene: TRBJ2-5
clone size: -
CDR3 DNA: TGTGCCAGCAGCCCCGGGACTAGCGTTGGTTTGGAAGAGACCCAGTACTTC
CDR3 protein: CASSPGTSVGLEETQYF

V gene: TRBV10-2
D gene: TRBD2
CDR3 length: 14
J gene: TRBJ2-7
clone size: -
CDR3 DNA: TGCGCCAGCAGCGGGGCTAGCGGAAAGGGGGAGCAGTACTTC
CDR3 protein: CASSGASGKGEQYF

V gene: TRBV29-1
D gene: TRBD1
CDR3 length: 13
J gene: TRBJ1-1
clone size: -
CDR3 DNA: TGCAGCGTCGCATCAGGGGGCAACACTGAAGCTTTCTTT
CDR3 protein: CSVASGGNTEAFF

V gene: TRBV18
D gene: TRBD2
CDR3 length: 14
J gene: TRBJ2-7
clone size: -
CDR3 DNA: TGTGCCAGCTCGCGGAGCGGGAGTATGTCCGAGCAGTACTTC
CDR3 protein: CASSRSGSMSEQYF

V gene: TRBV7-9
D gene: TRBD2
CDR3 length: 18
J gene: TRBJ2-1
clone size: -
CDR3 DNA: TGTGCCAGCAGCTTAGCTGTGAAGACTAGCGGGAGTGAAAATGAGCAGTTCTTC
CDR3 protein: CASSLAVKTSGSENEQFF

V gene: TRBV5-4
D gene: TRBD2
CDR3 length: 16
J gene: TRBJ2-7
clone size: -
CDR3 DNA: TGTGCCAGCAGTACGGGGGGTAGCGGGAGCTCCTACGAGCAGTACTTC
CDR3 protein: CASSTGGSGSSYEQYF

V gene: TRBV6-2/TRBV6-3
D gene: -
CDR3 length: 16
J gene: TRBJ1-3
clone size: -
CDR3 DNA: TGTGCCAGCAGTCTACAGGGTCTATTCTCTGGAAACACCATATATTTT
CDR3 protein: CASSLQGLFSGNTIYF

V gene: TRBV18
D gene: TRBD1
CDR3 length: 14
J gene: TRBJ1-6
clone size: -
CDR3 DNA: TGTGCCAGCTCACTTAACCAGGGGGATTCACCCCTCCACTTT
CDR3 protein: CASSLNQGDSPLHF

V gene: TRBV7-3
D gene: -
CDR3 length: 13
J gene: TRBJ1-1
clone size: -
CDR3 DNA: TGTGCCAGCGGCCCTAGCGGGGCGGCCAAAGCTTTCTTT
CDR3 protein: CASGPSGAAKAFF

V gene: TRBV5-6
D gene: TRBD2
CDR3 length: 17
J gene: TRBJ2-2
clone size: -
CDR3 DNA: TGTGCCAGCAGCAGTGGACTAGCGGGCCCAAACACCGGGGAGCTGTTTTTT
CDR3 protein: CASSSGLAGPNTGELFF

V gene: TRBV5-6
D gene: -
CDR3 length: 13
J gene: TRBJ1-2
clone size: -
CDR3 DNA: TGTGCCAGCAGCTTGGACAGGGCCTATGGCTACACCTTC
CDR3 protein: CASSLDRAYGYTF

V gene: TRBV11-2
D gene: -
CDR3 length: 14
J gene: TRBJ1-1
clone size: once
CDR3 DNA: TGTGCCAGCAGCTTAGACCGGGGAGGGACTGAAGCTTTCTTT
CDR3 protein: CASSLDRGGTEAFF

V gene: TRBV4-1
D gene: TRBD2
CDR3 length: 15
J gene: TRBJ2-7
clone size: -
CDR3 DNA: TGCGCCAGCAGCCTAGCGGGAGGGCCCTCCTACGAGCAGTACTTC
CDR3 protein: CASSLAGGPSYEQYF

V gene: TRBV28
D gene: TRBD2
CDR3 length: 19
J gene: TRBJ2-3
clone size: -
CDR3 DNA: TGTGCCAGCAGCCCCCTCGGACTAGCGGGGTTTACTAGCACAGATACGCAGTATTTT
CDR3 protein: CASSPLGLAGFTSTDTQYF

V gene: TRBV28
D gene: TRBD2
CDR3 length: 15
J gene: TRBJ2-1
clone size: -
CDR3 DNA: TGTGCCACCCGACGGGCGGGAGAGAGGGTCAATGAGCAGTTCTTC
CDR3 protein: CATRRAGERVNEQFF

V gene: TRBV6-5
D gene: -
CDR3 length: 15
J gene: TRBJ2-3
clone size: -
CDR3 DNA: TGTGCCAGCAGCCTTGACACTTCTAGCACAGATACGCAGTATTTT
CDR3 protein: CASSLDTSSTDTQYF

V gene: TRBV2
D gene: TRBD2
CDR3 length: 15
J gene: TRBJ2-5
clone size: -
CDR3 DNA: TGTGCCAGCAGTGAGGGACTAGCTTTTGGAGAGACCCAGTACTTC
CDR3 protein: CASSEGLAFGETQYF

V gene: TRBV3-1/TRBV3-2
D gene: TRBD1
CDR3 length: 15
J gene: TRBJ2-7
clone size: -
CDR3 DNA: TGTGCCAGCAGCCAAGTGGGACAGGGACACTACGAGCAGTACTTC
CDR3 protein: CASSQVGQGHYEQYF

V gene: TRBV4-1
D gene: -
CDR3 length: 17
J gene: TRBJ2-3
clone size: -
CDR3 DNA: TGCGCCAGCAGCCAAGATGTGGAGGGAGGTCGCACAGATACGCAGTATTTT
CDR3 protein: CASSQDVEGGRTDTQYF

V gene: TRBV19
D gene: -
CDR3 length: 15
J gene: TRBJ1-2
clone size: -
CDR3 DNA: TGTGCCAGTAGTTTACAGGGAACCAAAAACTATGGCTACACCTTC
CDR3 protein: CASSLQGTKNYGYTF

V gene: TRBV5-5
D gene: -
CDR3 length: 17
J gene: TRBJ2-6
clone size: -
CDR3 DNA: TGTGCCAGCAGCCAAAACCCAGGAGGGACTGGGGCCAACGTCCTGACTTTC
CDR3 protein: CASSQNPGGTGANVLTF

V gene: TRBV6-1
D gene: -
CDR3 length: 13
J gene: TRBJ2-5
clone size: -
CDR3 DNA: TGTGCCAGCAGTGAGGTAGCCCAAGAGACCCAGTACTTC
CDR3 protein: CASSEVAQETQYF

V gene: TRBV9
D gene: -
CDR3 length: 15
J gene: TRBJ1-1
clone size: -
CDR3 DNA: TGTGCCAGCAGCGTAGATGCACTACTGAACACTGAAGCTTTCTTT
CDR3 protein: CASSVDALLNTEAFF

V gene: TRBV11-2
D gene: -
CDR3 length: 17
J gene: TRBJ1-1
clone size: -
CDR3 DNA: TGTGCCAGCAGCTTAGAGGTGGGGGCGGACGTTTGGACTGAAGCTTTCTTT
CDR3 protein: CASSLEVGADVWTEAFF

V gene: TRBV18
D gene: -
CDR3 length: 15
J gene: TRBJ1-1
clone size: -
CDR3 DNA: TGTGCCAGCTCACTTGATCGGACAGAAAACACTGAAGCTTTCTTT
CDR3 protein: CASSLDRTENTEAFF